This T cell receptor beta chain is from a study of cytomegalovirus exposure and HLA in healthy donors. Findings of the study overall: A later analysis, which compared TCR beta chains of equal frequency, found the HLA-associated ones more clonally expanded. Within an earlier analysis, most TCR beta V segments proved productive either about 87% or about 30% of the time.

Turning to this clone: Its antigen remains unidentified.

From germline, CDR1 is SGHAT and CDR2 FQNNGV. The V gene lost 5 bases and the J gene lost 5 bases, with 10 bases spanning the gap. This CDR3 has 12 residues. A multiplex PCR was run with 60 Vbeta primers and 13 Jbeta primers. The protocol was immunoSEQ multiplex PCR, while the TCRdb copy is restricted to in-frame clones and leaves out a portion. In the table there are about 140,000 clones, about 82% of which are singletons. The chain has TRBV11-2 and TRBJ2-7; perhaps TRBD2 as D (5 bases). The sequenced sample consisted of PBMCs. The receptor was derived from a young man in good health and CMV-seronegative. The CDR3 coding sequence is TGTGCCAGCAGCACTAGGTCCCACGAGCAGTACTTC. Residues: CASSTRSHEQYF.